A selection of T cell receptor beta chains follows, all from one sample in a study of cytomegalovirus exposure and HLA in healthy donors. The table came from immunoSEQ multiplex PCR; TCRdb's copy has only in-frame clones and leaves some out. The sample carries about 140,000 clones, more than 60% recorded once. The sequenced sample consisted of PBMCs. These receptors all stem from a male donor in good health and CMV-seronegative. Both conserved end residues are part of each CDR3. A D gene is named only where the DNA matches it firmly. Some rows have no size entry. The others give once, few or many, or a class for an expanded clone.

d_gene	v_gene	j_gene	len	abundance	CDR3aa	CDR3nt
.	TRBV9	TRBJ2-3	16	.	CASSALTGGSTDTQYF	TGTGCCAGCAGCGCCCTAACGGGGGGCTCCACAGATACGCAGTATTTT
.	TRBV19	TRBJ1-1	14	.	CASSFPGTSEKAFF	TGTGCCAGTAGTTTCCCCGGGACATCGGAAAAAGCTTTCTTT
.	TRBV11-2	TRBJ1-4	13	.	CASSRGEDEKLFF	TGTGCCAGCAGCCGCGGCGAGGATGAAAAACTGTTTTTT
.	TRBV10-3	TRBJ1-5	12	.	CAINTGNQPQHF	TGTGCCATCAATACCGGGAATCAGCCCCAGCATTTT
.	TRBV5-6	TRBJ1-2	15	few	CASSLAGRPYYGYTF	TGTGCCAGCAGCTTGGCAGGAAGGCCTTACTATGGCTACACCTTC
.	TRBV7-6	TRBJ1-5	14	.	CARTNKDNNQPQHF	TGTGCCCGGACCAATAAGGACAATAATCAGCCCCAGCATTTT
.	TRBV29-1	TRBJ1-3	14	.	CSVERHLTGNTIYF	TGCAGCGTTGAAAGACACCTTACTGGAAACACCATATATTTT
TRBD1	TRBV6-6	TRBJ2-7	12	.	CASSRHRGEQYF	TGTGCCAGCAGTCGCCACAGGGGCGAGCAGTACTTC
.	TRBV7-2	TRBJ1-6	17	.	CASSPRPRQTYNSPLHF	TGTGCCAGCAGCCCGCGTCCCAGACAGACTTATAATTCACCCCTCCACTTT
TRBD2	TRBV5-1	TRBJ2-1	15	few	CASSLVSGGWNEQFF	TGCGCCAGCAGCTTGGTATCGGGGGGATGGAATGAGCAGTTCTTC
TRBD1	TRBV6-1	TRBJ1-5	13	.	CASSEQGAQPQHF	TGTGCCAGCAGTGAACAGGGGGCACAGCCCCAGCATTTT
TRBD1	TRBV6-5	TRBJ1-2	15	.	CASSSPGQGTYGYPF	TGTGCCAGCAGTTCTCCGGGACAGGGAACCTATGGCTACCCCTTC
.	TRBV6-1	TRBJ2-2	14	few	CASSETMLTGELFF	TGTGCCAGCAGTGAGACAATGCTCACCGGGGAGCTGTTTTTT
TRBD1	TRBV28	TRBJ2-7	14	.	CASNRDRDSYEQYF	TGTGCCAGCAACCGGGACAGGGATTCCTACGAGCAGTACTTC
.	TRBV19	TRBJ2-7	14	.	CASSMGPEPYEQYF	TGTGCCAGTAGTATGGGGCCCGAACCCTACGAGCAGTACTTC
.	TRBV2	TRBJ1-3	19	.	CASRLKPGPTTGAGNTIYF	TGTGCCAGCAGATTAAAACCGGGACCGACGACGGGGGCTGGAAACACCATATATTTT
.	TRBV30	TRBJ2-6	14	few	CAWSVRTGANVLTF	TGTGCCTGGAGTGTGAGAACTGGGGCCAACGTCCTGACTTTC
.	TRBV5-1	TRBJ1-2	12	.	CASSPSGDGYTF	TGCGCCAGCAGCCCCTCGGGGGATGGCTACACCTTC
TRBD2	TRBV6-5	TRBJ2-3	14	.	CASWEGRGTDTQYF	TGTGCCAGCTGGGAGGGGCGGGGCACAGATACGCAGTATTTT
TRBD2	TRBV19	TRBJ2-3	14	.	CASRGSGGAATQYF	TGTGCCAGTAGAGGTAGCGGGGGGGCCGCTACGCAGTATTTT